This record concerns one T cell receptor beta chain sequence. What it binds is not known. The CDR3 runs 14 residues. The junction had 7 bases not matched to a gene; V was cut back by 6 bases and J by 5 bases. The germline V gene has CDR1 MDHEN and CDR2 SYDVKM. The data originate from a study of graft-versus-host responses after intestinal transplantation. In the study overall: In this cohort, recipients had multivisceral, liver-intestinal, or isolated intestinal transplants. The study gave all recipients anti-thymocyte globulin induction, then tacrolimus and steroids for about 3 years.

Here immunoSEQ multiplex PCR was the method, and the copy in TCRdb shows in-frame clones only, minus some. The repertoire holds 80,000 to 100,000 clones, with approximately 88% as singletons. General observations from the study: Early declines in HvG clones that occurred post-transplant were associated with peak circulating GvH clone levels. Recipient marrow held GvH clones, some first seen in ileum or blood.

The chain joins TRBV28 to TRBJ1-5; 7 bases agree with TRBD1. This sequence originates from a human donor who received an intestinal transplant. The sample consisted of unstimulated CD4+ T cells sorted from spleen or lymph node cells, taken before intestinal transplant. The CDR3 reads CASRSGQFDQPQHF. For the CDR3, the DNA is TGTGCCAGCAGGTCGGGACAGTTCGATCAGCCCCAGCATTTT.